These T cell receptor beta chains were read from a single sample in a study of OX40 agonist ivuxolimab in advanced cancers. Assay used: immunoSEQ multiplex PCR; TCRdb lists only in-frame clones, some missing. The data show roughly 79,000 clones, under 85% seen once. The source was CD4+ or CD8+ T cells sorted from blood, collected in a trial of the OX40 agonist ivuxolimab. The receptors originated from an adult with an advanced solid tumor such as melanoma, head and neck, liver or kidney cancer. CDR3s include the opening cysteine and the closing phenylalanine or tryptophan. A D gene is named only where the DNA matches it firmly. A clone size is listed for some rows: how often the clone was seen (once, few, many), or a class if it is expanded.

V,D,J,size,DNA,CDR3
TRBV5-1,.,TRBJ1-2,.,TGCGCCAGCAGCTTTTCGGAATCGCAAGGCTACACCTTC,CASSFSESQGYTF
TRBV7-6,.,TRBJ1-4,once,TGTGCCAGCAGCCCCCGGGACGGCCCTAATGAAAAACTGTTTTTT,CASSPRDGPNEKLFF
TRBV7-7,.,TRBJ2-7,.,TGTGCCAGCAGCTTATTGGCAGGGCAAAACGAGCAGTACTTC,CASSLLAGQNEQYF
TRBV4-1,.,TRBJ1-5,.,TGCGCCAGCAGCCAAGTGGGCCGGGGGGGTAGCAATCAGCCCCAGCATTTT,CASSQVGRGGSNQPQHF
TRBV28,.,TRBJ1-5,.,TGTGCCAGCTCATCCCCTGAGGGGTACCAGCCCCAGCATTTT,CASSSPEGYQPQHF
TRBV2,.,TRBJ1-1,.,TGTGCCAGCAGTGAAGCGCTTCTGGCTTGGGGTGCGGCTTTCTTT,CASSEALLAWGAAFF
TRBV9,.,TRBJ2-3,.,TGTGCCAGCAGCGTCGACGCCGGGAGCACAGATACGCAGTATTTT,CASSVDAGSTDTQYF
TRBV21-1,.,TRBJ1-2,.,TGTGCCAGCAGCAAAGCGCCCTGTTACAGGCCCTATGGCTACACCTTC,CASSKAPCYRPYGYTF
TRBV28,.,TRBJ2-7,.,TGTGCCAGCAGCCAGACACTGGTGGGTGAGCAGTACTTC,CASSQTLVGEQYF
TRBV6-1,.,TRBJ1-6,.,TGTGCCAGCAGTGAAGGGACCTGGGGGACACCCCTCCACTTT,CASSEGTWGTPLHF
TRBV5-1,.,TRBJ2-7,once,TGCGCCAGCAGCGGCACCTACGAGCAGTACTTC,CASSGTYEQYF
TRBV11-2,.,TRBJ2-7,.,TGTGCCAGCAGCTTAGCGGTGACAACTCCCTACGAGCAGTACTTC,CASSLAVTTPYEQYF
TRBV29-1,.,TRBJ2-5,few,TGCAGCGTTGAAAGTACAGGGCTAGAGACCCAGTACTTC,CSVESTGLETQYF
TRBV28,TRBD1,TRBJ2-7,.,TGTGCCAGCAGCCTACAGGGGTGGGTCCACGAGCAGTACTTC,CASSLQGWVHEQYF
TRBV19,TRBD1,TRBJ1-5,.,TGTGCCAGTAGGACGGACAGGGGCCCGTATCAGCCCCAGCATTTT,CASRTDRGPYQPQHF
TRBV28,TRBD2,TRBJ2-7,.,TGTGCCAGCAGTTTCCTAGCGGGAGGGCACTACGAGCAGTACTTC,CASSFLAGGHYEQYF
TRBV14,TRBD1,TRBJ2-7,.,TGTGCCAGCAGCCTCGCGACAGGGGGCAAATACGAGCAGTACTTC,CASSLATGGKYEQYF
TRBV30,.,TRBJ1-2,few,TGTGCCTGGAGTAAAAATGGCTACACCTTC,CAWSKNGYTF
TRBV7-9,.,TRBJ1-1,.,TGTGCCAGCAGCTTGAGAGGGGATCGGGACACTGAAGCTTTCTTT,CASSLRGDRDTEAFF
TRBV6-1,.,TRBJ2-2,.,TGTGCCAGCAGTCTGCTAGCGAACACCGGGGAGCTGTTTTTT,CASSLLANTGELFF
TRBV7-8,.,TRBJ1-2,.,TGTGCCAGCAGCTTAGCGCGTACCCAGGGCAGCCGTGGCTACACCTTC,CASSLARTQGSRGYTF
TRBV7-9,TRBD2,TRBJ2-1,.,TGTGCCAGCAGCCCCCGGACTAGCGGGAGTTACAATGAGCAGTTCTTC,CASSPRTSGSYNEQFF
TRBV7-3,.,TRBJ1-1,many,TGTGCCAGCAGCTTCGTTGGAGAGACTGAAGCTTTCTTT,CASSFVGETEAFF
TRBV6-1,.,TRBJ2-5,.,TGTGCCAGCAGTAGATCGGGCCCAGAGACCCAGTACTTC,CASSRSGPETQYF
TRBV15,TRBD1,TRBJ1-5,.,TGTGCCACCAGCAGAGGAGGGAGGGGGGCGACAGGGGGCGGTCAGCCCCAGCATTTT,CATSRGGRGATGGGQPQHF
TRBV28,TRBD2,TRBJ2-7,.,TGTGCCAGCAGTTTTTATCCTAGATCTTTAAGCGGGAGGGCTTACGAGCAGTACTTC,CASSFYPRSLSGRAYEQYF
TRBV2,.,TRBJ2-5,.,TGTGCCAGCAGTCCGACCGCCGCACTAGAGACCCAGTACTTC,CASSPTAALETQYF
TRBV6-6,.,TRBJ1-4,few,TGTGCCAGCACGCGGGGGGCTTTAGGTGAAAAACTGTTTTTT,CASTRGALGEKLFF
TRBV4-1,.,TRBJ1-2,.,TGCGCCAGCAGCCAAGAGGGCCAGGTCTATGGCTACACCTTC,CASSQEGQVYGYTF
TRBV7-9,TRBD1,TRBJ2-3,.,TGTGCCAGCAGCCAATGGGGGACAGGGGTAGTAACAGATACGCAGTATTTT,CASSQWGTGVVTDTQYF
TRBV19,TRBD1,TRBJ2-5,once,TGTGCCAGTAGTTTTGGGACAGGAGTTTACGAGACCCAGTACTTC,CASSFGTGVYETQYF
TRBV27,TRBD1,TRBJ1-1,.,TGTGCCAGCGTGAAAACAGGGGTTTACACTGAAGCTTTCTTT,CASVKTGVYTEAFF
TRBV2,.,TRBJ2-5,.,TGTGCCAGCCGTTCTGAGGGGTACCAAGAGACCCAGTACTTC,CASRSEGYQETQYF
TRBV7-2,.,TRBJ1-2,.,TGTGCCAGCAGCGACCACGCCGGGGGTGGCTACACCTTC,CASSDHAGGGYTF
TRBV5-6,.,TRBJ1-6,.,TGTGCCAGCAGCCCGTTCAATAGGGGAGATTCACCCCTCCACTTT,CASSPFNRGDSPLHF
TRBV19,.,TRBJ1-1,.,TGTGCCACCTCAATAGGGGCACCGAACACTGAAGCTTTCTTT,CATSIGAPNTEAFF
TRBV11-3,.,TRBJ1-6,.,TGTGCCAGCAGCTTAGTCCGGGACTCACCCCTCCACTTT,CASSLVRDSPLHF
TRBV10-1,.,TRBJ2-6,.,TGCGCCAGCACCATTACGACGGGTCTCAGAGAAACATTCTCTGGGGCCAACGTCCTGACTTTC,CASTITTGLRETFSGANVLTF
TRBV19,.,TRBJ1-1,few,TGTGCCAGTATCGGCGGGGAGAAGAGGACTGAAGCTTTCTTT,CASIGGEKRTEAFF
TRBV15,.,TRBJ1-3,.,TGTGCCACCAGCAGCGCCAGGGGACTCGATGGAAACACCATATATTTT,CATSSARGLDGNTIYF
TRBV28,TRBD1,TRBJ2-5,.,TGTGCCAGCAGACGACGGGACAGGGGAGAGACCCAGTACTTC,CASRRRDRGETQYF
TRBV6-6,.,TRBJ2-1,.,TGTGCCAGCAGTTACTCGAGGGTCTACAATGAGCAGTTCTTC,CASSYSRVYNEQFF